This T cell receptor (beta chain) was found in a study of shared clonotypes between healthy human individuals (dated by TCRdb to the early 2020s). Some background on the complete study: A few men and two women, aged 18 to 49 years, made up the cohort. For each donor, three plates each were used for CD4 naive and CD4 memory, two plates were used for CD8 naive, and one plate was used for CD8 memory. To estimate repertoire size and how much clonotype sharing occurs between individuals, the study deeply sequenced the blood TCR repertoires of about five healthy adults. Different laboratories and diverse techniques were used to prepare libraries and sequence TCR repertoires, to increase sequencing depth and limit assay-specific biases. Between about 0.85 and 9.5 billion PBMCs per donor were obtained by leukapheresis. General findings and caveats noted by the study authors: The small number of donors limited the genetic and exposure-history diversity represented. Pairwise subsampling indicated that sequencing depth was expected to affect the degree of clonotype sharing among donors. Even with the large sequencing depth, rarefaction of the sorted-subset datasets indicated that sequencing was incomplete. Compared with non-shared clonotypes, the clonotypes found in all four sorted-subset donors had higher generation probabilities. Naive subsets generally had larger estimated clonotype richness than memory subsets did. About 5% of naive CD4, 3.5% of naive CD8, roughly 2.4% of memory CD4, and roughly 0.4% of memory CD8 clonotypes were shared across a handful of donors. Sampling was limited to blood, and TCR repertoires in tissue likely differ from TCR repertoires in blood.

Donors were healthy HIV-negative adults with no recently reported acute infections or vaccinations. All donors were Caucasian adults living in Nashville, Tennessee, USA. CD4+ T cells were enriched by magnetic negative selection; naive cells were then positively selected on CD45RA, and the negative fraction formed the memory subset. Blood was obtained by leukapheresis, after which PBMCs were separated by Ficoll-Histopaque density gradient centrifugation and cryopreserved in liquid nitrogen vapor phase. Analytical flow cytometry was used to check the purity and quantity of each magnetically sorted T cell population. Each sorted fraction had its genomic DNA isolated and then quantified by UV absorbance on a Nanodrop 2000c. Using the deep immunoSEQ assay, TCR CDR3 regions were amplified from genomic DNA by multiplex PCR. For each cell subset, the extracted genomic DNA was distributed evenly across all wells of several immunoSEQ 96-well plates, and each plate served as one replicate. For sorted subsets, each replicate PCR was loaded with 200 to 250 ng genomic DNA, equivalent to 25,000 to 35,000 T cell genomes. The purified libraries were quantified using a Qubit 3.0 fluorometer, sized with a Bioanalyzer 2100, and then quantified again using the KAPA Library Quantification kit. Every immunoSEQ 96-well plate was sequenced on a dedicated single-read 150-cycle Illumina NextSeq 550 flow cell. As for the original processing: Because the immunoSEQ output included only junctional sequences and no quality scores, the filtering could not be the same as the filtering used for full-length reads. To assign V/J genes and CDR3, sequences were annotated against IMGT germline references using PyIR, a Python wrapper for IgBLAST v1.9. Reads were removed for weak V/J assignments (E-value above 1e-6), missing CDR3, stop codons, out-of-frame junctions, or ambiguous translated residues. V3J clonotypes were defined as sequences sharing the same inferred V gene, J gene, and CDR3 amino acid sequence. Percentage overlap between repertoires was computed as shared unique clonotypes divided by the size of the smaller repertoire. Repertoire richness was assessed with RTK rarefaction, the Chao1 estimator, and Recon v2.1 estimates of unobserved clonotypes. Generation probabilities for all TCRbeta clonotypes obtained by the gDNA method from a few donors were computed using OLGA. The table was pulled from immuneACCESS by TCRdb, which kept in-frame rearrangements only. Such tables lose some clones; where checked, under half of the loss comes from unresolved V genes, and the rest has no known cause. V and J calls and clone size are as listed in that table; D and trimming were resolved from the DNA. The sample contains millions of clones, 95% of them found a single time. The ten largest account for 0.13% of the sample.

The CDR3, from cysteine to phenylalanine, totals 14 residues. Just the 42-base CDR3 DNA is kept, in frame starting at base 1. CDR1 SGHTA and CDR2 FQGNSA are derived from the germline V gene. Trimming costs V 1 base and J 3 bases, and their ends lie 7 bases apart. On this clone: Its antigen has not been determined. This may be a read error: a much more frequent sequence differs by one nucleotide. This CDR3 is also generated by other DNA sequences in the sample.

The source material was naive CD4+ T cells sorted from blood. The sample's cell subset or site, from its label and the paper: CD45RA+ positively selected. Here the chain combines TRBV7-2 and TRBJ1-5, and the D gene may be TRBD1, 5 bases matching. The sequence was collected from a man between 18 and 35 years old in good health. The CDR3 protein is CASSLGQFNQPQHF. In nucleotides, the sequence is TGTGCCAGCAGCTTAGGACAGTTCAATCAGCCCCAGCATTTT.